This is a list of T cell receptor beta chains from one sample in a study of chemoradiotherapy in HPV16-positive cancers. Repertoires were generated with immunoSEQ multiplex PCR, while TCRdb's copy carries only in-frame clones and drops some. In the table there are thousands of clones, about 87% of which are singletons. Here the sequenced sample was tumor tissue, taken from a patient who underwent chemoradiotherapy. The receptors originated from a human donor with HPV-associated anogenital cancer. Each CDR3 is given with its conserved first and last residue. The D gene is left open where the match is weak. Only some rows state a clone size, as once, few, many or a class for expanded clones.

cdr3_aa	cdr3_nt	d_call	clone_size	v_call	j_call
CASGRPPLNTGELFF	TGTGCTAGTGGTCGACCCCCGCTGAACACCGGGGAGCTGTTTTTT	.	.	TRBV12-5	TRBJ2-2
CSVHDSQETQYF	TGCAGCGTCCATGACAGCCAAGAGACCCAGTACTTC	.	.	TRBV29-1	TRBJ2-5
CASSFKDRTLHF	TGTGCCAGCAGTTTTAAGGACAGGACCCTCCACTTT	TRBD1	.	TRBV28	TRBJ1-6
CASSSGWADTQYF	TGTGCCAGCAGCTCCGGGTGGGCAGATACGCAGTATTTT	.	.	TRBV13	TRBJ2-3
CASLPPGHRFSDGELFF	TGTGCCAGCCTCCCTCCGGGACATAGATTCTCGGACGGGGAGCTGTTTTTT	.	.	TRBV28	TRBJ2-2
CASSSYHRAGEWETQYF	TGTGCCAGCAGCTCGTACCATCGGGCAGGGGAATGGGAGACCCAGTACTTC	.	.	TRBV7-9	TRBJ2-5
CASSLASGLNQPQHF	TGTGCCAGCAGCTTAGCTTCAGGGCTAAATCAGCCCCAGCATTTT	.	.	TRBV7-6	TRBJ1-5
CASSAPSLDEQYF	TGTGCCAGTAGTGCCCCATCCCTGGACGAGCAGTACTTC	.	.	TRBV19	TRBJ2-7
CASSLFPSGGADTGELFF	TGTGCCAGCAGCTTATTCCCTAGCGGGGGGGCCGACACCGGGGAGCTGTTTTTT	TRBD2	few	TRBV7-2	TRBJ2-2
CASSPKFPPTTYNEQFF	TGCGCCAGCAGCCCAAAGTTCCCTCCGACTACCTACAATGAGCAGTTCTTC	.	.	TRBV4-1	TRBJ2-1
CASSEGRDRLNTEAFF	TGTGCCAGCAGTGAAGGCCGGGACAGGCTGAACACTGAAGCTTTCTTT	TRBD1	.	TRBV2	TRBJ1-1
CAIRDPRASNQPQHF	TGTGCCATCAGGGACCCCAGGGCTAGCAATCAGCCCCAGCATTTT	.	.	TRBV10-3	TRBJ1-5
CASSLSRNINQPQHF	TGTGCCAGCAGTTTATCCAGGAATATCAATCAGCCCCAGCATTTT	.	.	TRBV28	TRBJ1-5
CASSPGHSSSYEQYF	TGTGCCAGCAGCCCGGGACATTCCAGCTCCTACGAGCAGTACTTC	.	few	TRBV11-2	TRBJ2-7
CASSYRQHYGYTF	TGTGCCAGCAGTTATAGACAGCACTATGGCTACACCTTC	.	.	TRBV6-5	TRBJ1-2
CASSEVQGSRSYNEQFF	TGTGCCAGCAGTGAAGTACAGGGCAGCCGCTCCTACAATGAGCAGTTCTTC	.	.	TRBV6-1	TRBJ2-1
CASSFLRGSEQFF	TGTGCCAGCAGCTTCCTTAGGGGGAGTGAGCAGTTCTTC	.	once	TRBV7-8	TRBJ2-1
CASSVSEMNTEAFF	TGTGCCAGTAGCGTCAGCGAGATGAACACTGAAGCTTTCTTT	.	.	TRBV19	TRBJ1-1
CATQVWPEALEQYF	TGCGCCACTCAGGTTTGGCCAGAAGCGCTCGAGCAGTACTTC	.	.	TRBV5-1	TRBJ2-7
CSVGARANEKLFF	TGCAGCGTTGGGGCAAGAGCTAATGAAAAACTGTTTTTT	.	.	TRBV29-1	TRBJ1-4
CASSPDRGRDEQYF	TGTGCCAGCTCCCCGGACAGGGGGAGGGACGAGCAGTACTTC	TRBD1	.	TRBV18	TRBJ2-7
CASSSGPHLGEKLFF	TGTGCCAGCAGCTCTGGACCTCACCTCGGGGAAAAACTGTTTTTT	.	.	TRBV7-2	TRBJ1-4
CAIKIGADRDTQYF	TGTGCCATCAAGATAGGGGCAGATAGGGATACGCAGTATTTT	.	.	TRBV10-3	TRBJ2-3
CASSPGRALEAFF	TGTGCCAGCAGCCCCGGCAGGGCCCTTGAAGCTTTCTTT	.	few	TRBV7-2	TRBJ1-1
CASSVGAGTGELFF	TGTGCCAGCAGTGTTGGGGCGGGCACCGGGGAGCTGTTTTTT	.	few	TRBV2	TRBJ2-2